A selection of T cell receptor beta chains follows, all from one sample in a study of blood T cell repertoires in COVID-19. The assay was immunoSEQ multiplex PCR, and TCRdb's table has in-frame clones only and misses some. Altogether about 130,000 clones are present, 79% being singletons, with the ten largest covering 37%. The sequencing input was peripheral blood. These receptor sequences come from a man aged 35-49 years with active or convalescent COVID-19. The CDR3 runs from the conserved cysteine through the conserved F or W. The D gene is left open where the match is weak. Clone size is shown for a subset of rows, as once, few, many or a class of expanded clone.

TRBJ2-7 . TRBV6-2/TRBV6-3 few CASSTGHLEQYF TGTGCCAGCAGTACCGGACATCTGGAGCAGTACTTC
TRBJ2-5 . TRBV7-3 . CASSIQGGRETQYF TGTGCCAGCAGCATCCAGGGAGGACGGGAGACCCAGTACTTC
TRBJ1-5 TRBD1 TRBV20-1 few CSASGGGAGQPQHF TGCAGTGCTAGTGGAGGGGGCGCAGGTCAGCCCCAGCATTTT
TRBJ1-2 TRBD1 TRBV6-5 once CASSSAGGYGYTF TGTGCCAGCAGTTCGGCAGGGGGGTATGGCTACACCTTC
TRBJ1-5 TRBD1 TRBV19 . CASSSRDRENDQPQHF TGTGCCAGTAGTTCCCGGGACAGGGAAAACGATCAGCCCCAGCATTTT
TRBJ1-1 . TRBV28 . CASCPRWGHTEAFF TGTGCCAGCTGCCCCCGGTGGGGGCACACTGAAGCTTTCTTT
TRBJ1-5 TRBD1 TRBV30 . CAWRGQGAGQPQHF TGTGCCTGGAGAGGACAGGGGGCCGGTCAGCCCCAGCATTTT
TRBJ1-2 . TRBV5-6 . CASSLGIGGYGYTF TGTGCCAGCAGCTTGGGAATAGGCGGCTATGGCTACACCTTC
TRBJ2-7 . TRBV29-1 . CSVEAMGGPHQRPRDYEQYF TGCAGCGTTGAGGCGATGGGGGGGCCGCACCAACGGCCGCGAGACTACGAGCAGTACTTC
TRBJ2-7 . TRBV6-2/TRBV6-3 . CASSYGGRSSYEQYF TGTGCCAGCAGTTACGGCGGGCGGAGCTCCTACGAGCAGTACTTC
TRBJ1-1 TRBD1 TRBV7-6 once CASSGRTGIWTEAFF TGTGCCAGCAGCGGGCGGACAGGGATTTGGACTGAAGCTTTCTTT
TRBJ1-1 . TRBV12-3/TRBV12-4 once CASGPKNTEAFF TGTGCCAGCGGCCCCAAGAACACTGAAGCTTTCTTT
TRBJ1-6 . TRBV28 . CASSFRGGPLHF TGTGCCAGCAGTTTTAGGGGGGGCCCCCTCCACTTT
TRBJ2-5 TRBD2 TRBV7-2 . CASSLAWRGRQETQYF TGTGCCAGCAGCTTAGCATGGCGGGGGAGGCAAGAGACCCAGTACTTC
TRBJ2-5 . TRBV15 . CATSRDRGQETQYF TGTGCCACCAGCAGAGACCGGGGCCAAGAGACCCAGTACTTC
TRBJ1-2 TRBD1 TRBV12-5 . CASGLVPLTGAGYTF TGTGCTAGTGGTTTGGTACCCTTGACAGGGGCTGGCTACACCTTC
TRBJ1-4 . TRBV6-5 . CASSYSVPVTGKLFF TGTGCCAGCAGTTACTCGGTCCCGGTTACCGGAAAACTGTTTTTT
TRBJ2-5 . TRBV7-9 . CATARETQYF TGTGCCACCGCTCGGGAGACCCAGTACTTC
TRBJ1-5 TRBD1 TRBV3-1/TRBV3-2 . CASSQDGQGDQPQHF TGTGCCAGCAGCCAAGATGGTCAGGGGGATCAGCCCCAGCATTTT
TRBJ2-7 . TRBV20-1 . CSASSGHEQYF TGCAGTGCTAGCTCAGGCCACGAGCAGTACTTC
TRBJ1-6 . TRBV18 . CASSSRQDHNSPLHF TGTGCCAGCTCATCCCGACAGGACCATAATTCACCCCTCCACTTT
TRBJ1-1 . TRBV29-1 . CSVMETKNTEAFF TGCAGCGTTATGGAGACCAAGAACACTGAAGCTTTCTTT
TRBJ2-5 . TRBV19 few CASSNGRALWETQYF TGTGCCAGTAGTAATGGCAGGGCCTTATGGGAGACCCAGTACTTC
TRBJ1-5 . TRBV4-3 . CASSQDRVNQPQHF TGCGCCAGCAGCCAAGATCGGGTCAATCAGCCCCAGCATTTT
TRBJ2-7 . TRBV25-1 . CASSELNRSYEQYF TGTGCCAGCAGTGAATTGAACCGGTCCTACGAGCAGTACTTC
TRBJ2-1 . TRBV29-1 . CSVSGFDNEQFF TGCAGCGTTAGCGGGTTTGACAATGAGCAGTTCTTC
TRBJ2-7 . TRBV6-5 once CASNRGGWGDEQYF TGTGCCAGCAACAGAGGGGGATGGGGCGACGAGCAGTACTTC
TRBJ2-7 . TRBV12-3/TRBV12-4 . CASSLRGEQYF TGTGCCAGCAGTTTAAGGGGGGAGCAGTACTTC
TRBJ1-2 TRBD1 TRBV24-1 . CATSVGTGGAGYTF TGTGCCACCAGTGTGGGGACAGGGGGCGCCGGCTACACCTTC
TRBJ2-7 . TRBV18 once CASSPRVGDTATSEQYF TGTGCCAGCTCACCGAGGGTAGGCGACACTGCAACCTCCGAGCAGTACTTC
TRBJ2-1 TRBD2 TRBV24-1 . CATRSPPGAGGVGEQFF TGTGCCACCAGATCCCCTCCGGGAGCGGGAGGGGTGGGTGAGCAGTTCTTC
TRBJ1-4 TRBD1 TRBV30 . CAWSPGTGEMGEKLFF TGTGCCTGGAGCCCCGGGACAGGGGAGATGGGGGAAAAACTGTTTTTT
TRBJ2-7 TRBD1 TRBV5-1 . CASSSGNRGHEQYF TGCGCCAGCAGCTCGGGGAACAGGGGCCACGAGCAGTACTTC